The clone carrying this TCR beta chain was found a few times. Its antigen is not known. The germline V gene encodes CDR1 SGHRS and CDR2 YFSETQ. The CDR3 totals 16 residues. V shed 2 bases, J shed 1 base, and the junction held 6 bases outside the gene matches. This record belongs to a study of identical twins. Template switching, a step in the protocol, added a universal primer site, and cDNA carried unique molecular identifiers. TCRdb used MiXCR to reprocess the 5' RACE reads, holding one entry per CDR3 protein. Among fewer than 550,000 distinct CDR3 sequences listed, around an eighth were seen once. Notes on the study in general: For out-of-frame beta sequences, excess twin sharing was weaker.

These same records also appear under a second study, on yellow fever vaccine responses in identical twins.

V usage is TRBV5-1 and J usage is TRBJ2-4; 7 bases match TRBD1. This clonotype was obtained from a woman younger than 35 in good health. What was sequenced was CD4+ T cells sorted from blood. Here the CDR3 DNA reads TGCGCCAGCAGCTTCGGTGGACAGGCGGCCAAAAACATTCAGTACTTC. Translated, it gives CASSFGGQAAKNIQYF.